A selection of T cell receptor beta chains follows, all from one sample in a study of blood T cell repertoires in COVID-19. Clones were read by immunoSEQ multiplex PCR, and TCRdb kept only the in-frame ones, dropping some. The sample shows fewer than 400,000 clones, around nine tenths of them seen only once. Material: peripheral blood. The source of these receptors is a human donor in a cohort sampled during active COVID-19. CDR3s include the opening cysteine and the closing phenylalanine or tryptophan. Each record gives: CDR3 protein, CDR3 DNA, V gene, D gene, J gene, clone size. D genes are given only for firm matches. Clone size is not always given. Where it is, it says once, few, many or a class for expanded clones.

CDR3aa: CATDTLTGELFF
CDR3nt: TGTGCCACGGACACCCTCACCGGGGAGCTGTTTTTT
v_gene: TRBV19
d_gene: NA
j_gene: TRBJ2-2
abundance: few

CDR3aa: CASTVGGGPNTEAFF
CDR3nt: TGTGCCAGCACCGTGGGAGGAGGACCGAACACTGAAGCTTTCTTT
v_gene: TRBV7-2
d_gene: NA
j_gene: TRBJ1-1
abundance: NA

CDR3aa: CASSLVGTSGGHNEQFF
CDR3nt: TGTGCCAGCAGCTTAGTAGGGACTAGCGGGGGCCACAATGAGCAGTTCTTC
v_gene: TRBV7-2
d_gene: TRBD2
j_gene: TRBJ2-1
abundance: NA

CDR3aa: CASTDVAGGSGDEQYF
CDR3nt: TGTGCCAGTACCGATGTAGCAGGAGGAAGCGGGGACGAGCAGTACTTC
v_gene: TRBV19
d_gene: TRBD2
j_gene: TRBJ2-7
abundance: NA

CDR3aa: CASSRDRGPGTEAFF
CDR3nt: TGTGCCAGCAGCCGGGACAGGGGGCCGGGCACTGAAGCTTTCTTT
v_gene: TRBV2
d_gene: TRBD1
j_gene: TRBJ1-1
abundance: few

CDR3aa: CASSLATIAGGLEQFF
CDR3nt: TGTGCCAGCAGCTTAGCCACCATAGCGGGGGGGTTGGAGCAGTTCTTC
v_gene: TRBV7-8
d_gene: TRBD2
j_gene: TRBJ2-1
abundance: once

CDR3aa: CASSPDTATQYF
CDR3nt: TGTGCCAGCAGTCCTGACACTGCTACGCAGTATTTT
v_gene: TRBV3-1/TRBV3-2
d_gene: NA
j_gene: TRBJ2-3
abundance: NA

CDR3aa: CASSQGSGGGETQYF
CDR3nt: TGTGCCAGCAGCCAAGGGAGCGGGGGGGGTGAGACCCAGTACTTC
v_gene: TRBV3-1/TRBV3-2
d_gene: TRBD2
j_gene: TRBJ2-5
abundance: NA

CDR3aa: CASSLGTGGYEKLFF
CDR3nt: TGTGCCAGCAGCTTAGGCACAGGGGGGTATGAAAAACTGTTTTTT
v_gene: TRBV11-2
d_gene: TRBD1
j_gene: TRBJ1-4
abundance: NA

CDR3aa: CATSWGRTGVYNEQFF
CDR3nt: TGTGCCACCAGTTGGGGGAGGACAGGGGTCTACAATGAGCAGTTCTTC
v_gene: TRBV24-1
d_gene: TRBD1
j_gene: TRBJ2-1
abundance: NA

CDR3aa: CASRGSGRGYNEQFF
CDR3nt: TGTGCCAGCCGGGGGTCCGGGAGAGGATACAATGAGCAGTTCTTC
v_gene: TRBV6-5
d_gene: NA
j_gene: TRBJ2-1
abundance: NA

CDR3aa: CASSLWTGDDTGELFF
CDR3nt: TGTGCCAGCAGTTTATGGACAGGGGACGACACCGGGGAGCTGTTTTTT
v_gene: TRBV28
d_gene: TRBD1
j_gene: TRBJ2-2
abundance: NA

CDR3aa: CASSFGQGVQIDTEAFF
CDR3nt: TGCGCCAGCAGCTTCGGACAGGGGGTCCAGATAGACACTGAAGCTTTCTTT
v_gene: TRBV4-1
d_gene: TRBD1
j_gene: TRBJ1-1
abundance: NA

CDR3aa: CASSTPGQGYNEQFF
CDR3nt: TGTGCCAGCAGCACCCCGGGACAGGGTTACAATGAGCAGTTCTTC
v_gene: TRBV21-1
d_gene: NA
j_gene: TRBJ2-1
abundance: NA

CDR3aa: CASSSSGTGFYEQYF
CDR3nt: TGCGCCAGCAGCAGCTCCGGGACAGGGTTCTACGAGCAGTACTTC
v_gene: TRBV5-1
d_gene: TRBD1
j_gene: TRBJ2-7
abundance: NA

CDR3aa: CASSQDLGQGANIQYF
CDR3nt: TGTGCCAGCAGCCAAGATCTAGGACAGGGGGCGAACATTCAGTACTTC
v_gene: TRBV4-2
d_gene: TRBD1
j_gene: TRBJ2-4
abundance: many

CDR3aa: CASTREGVNTEAFF
CDR3nt: TGTGCCAGCACCAGGGAGGGGGTGAACACTGAAGCTTTCTTT
v_gene: TRBV25-1
d_gene: NA
j_gene: TRBJ1-1
abundance: NA

CDR3aa: CASSHPDRLNTEAFF
CDR3nt: TGCGCCAGCAGCCACCCGGACAGGCTCAACACTGAAGCTTTCTTT
v_gene: TRBV4-1
d_gene: TRBD1
j_gene: TRBJ1-1
abundance: NA

CDR3aa: CASSQGRSNEQFF
CDR3nt: TGTGCCAGCAGCCAAGGGAGGAGCAATGAGCAGTTCTTC
v_gene: TRBV3-1/TRBV3-2
d_gene: NA
j_gene: TRBJ2-1
abundance: NA

CDR3aa: CASSESGGISYEQYF
CDR3nt: TGTGCCAGCAGTGAATCCGGCGGAATATCCTACGAGCAGTACTTC
v_gene: TRBV2
d_gene: NA
j_gene: TRBJ2-7
abundance: few

CDR3aa: CASSVRGGELFF
CDR3nt: TGTGCCAGCAGCGTGCGGGGCGGGGAGCTGTTTTTT
v_gene: TRBV5-4
d_gene: NA
j_gene: TRBJ2-2
abundance: NA

CDR3aa: CASRAGVVGNEQFF
CDR3nt: TGTGCCAGCAGGGCGGGAGTCGTGGGGAATGAGCAGTTCTTC
v_gene: TRBV2
d_gene: TRBD2
j_gene: TRBJ2-1
abundance: NA

CDR3aa: CASSLTGTGEQYF
CDR3nt: TGCGCCAGCAGCCTAACCGGGACAGGCGAGCAGTACTTC
v_gene: TRBV5-1
d_gene: TRBD1
j_gene: TRBJ2-7
abundance: NA

CDR3aa: CASSQVAGGTDTQYF
CDR3nt: TGTGCCAGCAGCCAAGTAGCGGGGGGCACAGATACGCAGTATTTT
v_gene: TRBV4-2
d_gene: TRBD2
j_gene: TRBJ2-3
abundance: once

CDR3aa: CATSDKDREDEAFF
CDR3nt: TGTGCCACCAGTGATAAGGACAGGGAAGATGAAGCTTTCTTT
v_gene: TRBV24-1
d_gene: TRBD1
j_gene: TRBJ1-1
abundance: NA

CDR3aa: CASSLRGGRYSNQPQHF
CDR3nt: TGTGCCAGTAGTTTGCGGGGAGGGCGTTATAGCAATCAGCCCCAGCATTTT
v_gene: TRBV19
d_gene: NA
j_gene: TRBJ1-5
abundance: NA